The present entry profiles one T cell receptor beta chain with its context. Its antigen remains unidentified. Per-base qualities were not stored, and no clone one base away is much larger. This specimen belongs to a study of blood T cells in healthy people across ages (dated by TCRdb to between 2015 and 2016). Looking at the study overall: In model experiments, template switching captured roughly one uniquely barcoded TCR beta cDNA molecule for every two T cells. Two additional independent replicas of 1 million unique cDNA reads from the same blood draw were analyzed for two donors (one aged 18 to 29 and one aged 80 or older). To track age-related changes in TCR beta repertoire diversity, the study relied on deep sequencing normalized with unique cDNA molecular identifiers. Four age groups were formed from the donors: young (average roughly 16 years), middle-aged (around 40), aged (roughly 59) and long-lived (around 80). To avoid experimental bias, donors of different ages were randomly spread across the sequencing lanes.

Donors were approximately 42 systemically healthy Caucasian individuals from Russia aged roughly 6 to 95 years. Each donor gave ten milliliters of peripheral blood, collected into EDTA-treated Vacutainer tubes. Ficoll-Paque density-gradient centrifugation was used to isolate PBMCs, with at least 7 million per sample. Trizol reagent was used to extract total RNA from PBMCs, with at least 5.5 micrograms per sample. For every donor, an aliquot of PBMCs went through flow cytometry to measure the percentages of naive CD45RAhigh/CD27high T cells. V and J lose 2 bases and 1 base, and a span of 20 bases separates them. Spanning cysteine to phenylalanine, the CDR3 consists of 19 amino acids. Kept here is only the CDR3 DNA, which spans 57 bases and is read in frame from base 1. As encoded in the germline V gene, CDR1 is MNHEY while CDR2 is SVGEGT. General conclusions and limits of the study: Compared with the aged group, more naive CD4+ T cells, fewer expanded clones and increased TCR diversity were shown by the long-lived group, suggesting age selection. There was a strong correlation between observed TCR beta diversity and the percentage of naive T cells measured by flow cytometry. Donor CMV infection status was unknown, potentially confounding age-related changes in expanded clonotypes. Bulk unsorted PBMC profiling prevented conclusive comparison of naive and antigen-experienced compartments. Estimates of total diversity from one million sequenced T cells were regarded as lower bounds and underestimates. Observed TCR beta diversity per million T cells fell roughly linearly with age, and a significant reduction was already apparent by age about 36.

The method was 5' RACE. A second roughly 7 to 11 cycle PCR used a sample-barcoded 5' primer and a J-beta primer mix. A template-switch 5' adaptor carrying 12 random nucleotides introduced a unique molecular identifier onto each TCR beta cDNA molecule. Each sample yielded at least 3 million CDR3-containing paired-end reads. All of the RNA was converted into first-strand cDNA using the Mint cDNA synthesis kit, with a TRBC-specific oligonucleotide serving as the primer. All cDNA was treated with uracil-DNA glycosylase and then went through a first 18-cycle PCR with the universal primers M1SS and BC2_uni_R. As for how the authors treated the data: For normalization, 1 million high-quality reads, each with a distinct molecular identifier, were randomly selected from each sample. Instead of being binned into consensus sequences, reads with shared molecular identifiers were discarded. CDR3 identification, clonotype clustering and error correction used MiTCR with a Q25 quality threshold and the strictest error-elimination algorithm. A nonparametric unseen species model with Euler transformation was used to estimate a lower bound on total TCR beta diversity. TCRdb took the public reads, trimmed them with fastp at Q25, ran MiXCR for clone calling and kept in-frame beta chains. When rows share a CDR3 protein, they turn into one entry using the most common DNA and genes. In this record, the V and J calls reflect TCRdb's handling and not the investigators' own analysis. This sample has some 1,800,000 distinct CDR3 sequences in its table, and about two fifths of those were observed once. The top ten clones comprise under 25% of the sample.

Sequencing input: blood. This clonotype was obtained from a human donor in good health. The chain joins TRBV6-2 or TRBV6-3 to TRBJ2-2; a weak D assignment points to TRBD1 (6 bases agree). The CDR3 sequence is CASSYVRRGSWGNTGELFF. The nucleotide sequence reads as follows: TGTGCCAGCAGTTACGTGCGCAGGGGCAGCTGGGGGAACACCGGGGAGCTGTTTTTT.